A selection of T cell receptor beta chains follows, all from one sample in a study of identical twins. TCRdb itself ran the 5' RACE reads through MiXCR, one entry per CDR3 protein. The data hold 200,000 to 250,000 distinct CDR3 sequences, with roughly 10% observed a single time. The sequencing sample was made of memory T cells sorted from blood. Every receptor here comes from a man in his fifties or sixties in good health. Both conserved end residues are part of each CDR3. A D gene is named only where the DNA matches it firmly. Clone size, where shown, is once, few, many, or a class for clones that have expanded.

D gene,CDR3 length,J gene,clone size,V gene,CDR3 DNA,CDR3 protein
NA,15,TRBJ2-1,many,TRBV20-1,TGCAGTGCTAGAGCGATGGGGGGGGCCTCCATTGAGCAGTTCTTC,CSARAMGGASIEQFF
NA,16,TRBJ1-2,few,TRBV25-1,TGTGCCAGCAGTGAACTTTCCCCTCAAACCCAGGGGGGCTACACCTTC,CASSELSPQTQGGYTF
NA,15,TRBJ1-5,many,TRBV5-1,TGCGCCAGCAGCTTGAATCCAGGCTCGGGTCAGCCCCAGCATTTT,CASSLNPGSGQPQHF
TRBD2,17,TRBJ2-1,NA,TRBV10-2,TGCGCCAGCGGGGGACTAGCGGGAGGGCCGGTGTACAATGAGCAGTTCTTC,CASGGLAGGPVYNEQFF
NA,15,TRBJ1-1,many,TRBV6-5,TGTGCCAGCAGTTACTCGTTAGGGCCAGTCGTTGAAGCTTTCTTT,CASSYSLGPVVEAFF
NA,12,TRBJ1-1,NA,TRBV20-1,TGCAGTGCTAGAGAGGGGGTCACTGAAGCTTTCTTT,CSAREGVTEAFF
NA,13,TRBJ2-3,NA,TRBV10-3,TGTGCCATCAGTGAACGGGTCACAGATACGCAGTATTTT,CAISERVTDTQYF
TRBD1,14,TRBJ2-4,many,TRBV7-2,TGTGCCAGCAGCTTGGGACAGACCAAAAACATTCAGTACTTC,CASSLGQTKNIQYF
TRBD1,15,TRBJ2-1,many,TRBV7-9,TGTGCCAGCAGCCCTAAGGGGGCGCGTTACAATGAGCAGTTCTTC,CASSPKGARYNEQFF
TRBD1,18,TRBJ2-2,many,TRBV7-6,TGTGCCAGCAGCCCAACCGGGACAGGGGGCGGTAACACCGGGGAGCTGTTTTTT,CASSPTGTGGGNTGELFF
NA,14,TRBJ2-7,medium-sized,TRBV7-2,TGTGCCAGCAGCTTAGTGGGTGTGGGGAACGAGCAGTACTTC,CASSLVGVGNEQYF
TRBD1,16,TRBJ2-4,many,TRBV19,TGTGCCAGTAGTAAGGGACAGGCGCTAGCCAAAAACATTCAGTACTTC,CASSKGQALAKNIQYF
NA,15,TRBJ2-2,few,TRBV4-3,TGCGCCAGCAGCCAAGATCGGCTAGCCCCCGGGGAGCTGTTTTTT,CASSQDRLAPGELFF
NA,15,TRBJ2-5,many,TRBV7-7,TGTGCTAGCAGCTTACTACAGGGAGGCCAAGAGACCCAGTACTTC,CASSLLQGGQETQYF
NA,15,TRBJ2-3,many,TRBV12-3/TRBV12-4,TGTGCCAGCAGTTTAGGAGACGGGAGCACAGATACGCAGTATTTT,CASSLGDGSTDTQYF
NA,14,TRBJ1-3,many,TRBV5-6,TGTGCCAGCAGCTTCCGGTCCGGTAGAAACACCATATATTTT,CASSFRSGRNTIYF
NA,12,TRBJ2-7,few,TRBV18,TGTGCCAGCTCACCGAGACAGAGGGAGCAGTACTTC,CASSPRQREQYF
NA,15,TRBJ2-2,many,TRBV12-3/TRBV12-4,TGTGCCAGCAGTTTACTGGGGTGGAACACCGGGGAGCTGTTTTTT,CASSLLGWNTGELFF
TRBD2,15,TRBJ2-3,NA,TRBV14,TGTGCCAGCACTTCGACTAGCGGGGGGCGAGATACGCAGTATTTT,CASTSTSGGRDTQYF
NA,14,TRBJ1-4,many,TRBV27,TGTGCCAGCAGTTTGGTCGTGGGAAGTGGAAAACTGTTTTTT,CASSLVVGSGKLFF
NA,12,TRBJ1-1,NA,TRBV25-1,TGTGCCAGCAGTGAATATGGGGGTGGAGCTTTCTTT,CASSEYGGGAFF
TRBD2,14,TRBJ2-3,few,TRBV2,TGTGCCAGCAGCGCGGGAGAGGGCTGGGATACGCAGTATTTT,CASSAGEGWDTQYF
NA,12,TRBJ1-1,many,TRBV6-5,TGTGCCAGCAGTTACACACAGGGCAAAGCTTTCTTT,CASSYTQGKAFF
NA,14,TRBJ2-4,many,TRBV5-5,TGTGCCAGCAGCTTGGAGGACCGCCAAAACATTCAGTACTTC,CASSLEDRQNIQYF
TRBD1,15,TRBJ1-3,NA,TRBV29-1,TGCAGCGCACGGGACAGGCAGAGCTCTGGAAACACCATATATTTT,CSARDRQSSGNTIYF
TRBD2,16,TRBJ2-1,NA,TRBV18,TGTGCCAGCTCACTACGGGCTAGCGGGGACCACAATGAGCAGTTCTTC,CASSLRASGDHNEQFF